Below, 21 T cell receptor beta chains from the same sample are listed, as sequenced in a study of technical replicates of blood from a few donors. TCRdb's table, derived via immunoSEQ multiplex PCR, lists solely in-frame clones and lacks some. Here the sample spans 50,000 to 80,000 clones, about 88% being singletons. The sample was PBMCs. All receptors come from a human donor in good health. Some clones in this sample may be carry-over from other donors' samples.

The chain is built from TRBV5-1 and TRBJ2-3; the D gene is possibly TRBD1 (5 bases). V was trimmed by 0 bases and J by 2 bases, leaving 7 bases between them. The CDR3 has 14 residues. Germline loops: CDR1 SGHRS, CDR2 YFSETQ. The CDR3 bases are TGCGCCAGCAGCTTGGGACAGACCACAGATACGCAGTATTTT. Translation gives CASSLGQTTDTQYF.

The rearrangement uses TRBV27 and TRBJ2-1; D perhaps matches TRBD2 (6 bases). Germline lookup yields CDR1 MNHEY and CDR2 SMNVEV (reference sequence). The CDR3 extends over 15 amino acids. V lost 7 bases and J 4 bases, leaving 17 bases between the germline ends. The CDR3 nucleotides read TGTGCCAGCATGGTGCTGGAGGGCCCTTACAATGAGCAGTTCTTC. It codes for CASMVLEGPYNEQFF.

This clone was found a few times. The chain links TRBV5-1 to TRBJ1-5; D is possibly TRBD1 (5 bases). The ends were cut back, 1 base at V and 3 bases at J, with 8 bases in the middle. This CDR3 is 14 amino acids long. Germline CDR1 and CDR2: SGHRS and YFSETQ. Here the CDR3 reads CASSLSGYNQPQHF. In nucleotides, the CDR3 is TGCGCCAGCAGCTTGTCAGGGTACAATCAGCCCCAGCATTTT.

The chain couples TRBV7-8 to TRBJ1-5; D uncertain. The CDR3 is made up of 16 amino acids. Trimming stripped 5 bases from V and 0 bases from J, with 14 bases between. Germline assignment: CDR1 SGHVS and CDR2 FQNEAQ. CDR3 region: CASSGGGRNSNQPQHF. For the CDR3, the DNA is TGTGCCAGCAGCGGAGGTGGCCGAAATAGCAATCAGCCCCAGCATTTT.

This chain links TRBV2 with TRBJ2-3; a weak D match, TRBD1 (6 bases). CDR1 is SNHLY, CDR2 FYNNEI, per germline. Between the trimmed V and J ends, which lost 6 bases and 3 bases, there was a span of 10 bases. This CDR3 region has 13 residues. The CDR3 sequence: CASRQGRTDTQYF. CDR3 DNA sequence: TGTGCCAGCAGACAGGGTAGGACAGATACGCAGTATTTT.

The rearrangement joins TRBV5-1 to TRBJ2-1, with D possibly matching TRBD2 (6 bases). This CDR3 has 16 residues. CDR1 is SGHRS, CDR2 YFSETQ, per germline. The V end was cut by 3 bases, the J end by 2 bases, with 15 bases between. CDR3 residues: CASSWDAGSPYNEQFF. CDR3 sequence (DNA): TGCGCCAGCAGCTGGGATGCGGGGTCCCCCTACAATGAGCAGTTCTTC.

The chain carries TRBV7-9 and TRBJ2-3, with 7 bases lining up with TRBD1. CDR1 SEHNR and CDR2 FQNEAQ come from the germline V gene (reference sequence). The CDR3 extends over 16 amino acids. With V trimmed by 1 base and J by 0 bases, 4 bases remained unmatched. CDR3 sequence reads: CASSLEAGGSTDTQYF. Written as DNA, the CDR3 is TGTGCCAGCAGCTTAGAGGCAGGGGGTAGCACAGATACGCAGTATTTT.

The chain is built from TRBV7-2 and TRBJ2-5; 12 nucleotides agree with TRBD2. CDR3 size: 16 residues. Looked up from germline, CDR1 is SGHTA and CDR2 is FQGNSA. V was pared by 5 bases and J by 5 bases, with 9 bases of the junction left unmatched. The CDR3: CASSPRLAGASETQYF. CDR3 nucleotide sequence: TGTGCCAGCAGCCCCCGACTAGCGGGGGCCTCGGAGACCCAGTACTTC.

The chain joins TRBV4-1 to TRBJ1-1; D perhaps matches TRBD1 (6 bases). This CDR3 has 13 residues. V was trimmed by 1 base and J by 6 bases, leaving 9 bases between them. CDR1 and CDR2 from the germline V gene are MGHRA and YSYEKL. CDR3 sequence (DNA): TGCGCCAGCAGCCAAGTGAAGGGGGCTGAAGCTTTCTTT. Translating gives CASSQVKGAEAFF.

This chain uses TRBV7-3 with TRBJ2-7; 8 bases fit TRBD2. V dropped 5 bases and J dropped 4; count of bases not matched to a gene: 13. Germline CDR1 is SGHTA and CDR2 is FQGTGA. This CDR3 is 16 amino acids long. CDR3 nucleotides: TGTGCCAGCAGCCCTGCCGGTCGCGGGGGGCAATACGAGCAGTACTTC. Protein product: CASSPAGRGGQYEQYF.

The rearrangement links TRBV11-3 to TRBJ2-5, with 9 bases that match TRBD1. Trimming took 0 bases from V and 5 from J; bases not matched to a gene: 13. This CDR3 region has 18 residues. Looked up from germline, CDR1 is SGHNT and CDR2 is YENEEA. The DNA for the CDR3 is TGTGCCAGCAGCTTAGAACTACCCTACAGGGGGCAAATGGAGACCCAGTACTTC. As protein: CASSLELPYRGQMETQYF.

In its sample, this clone was seen once. The gene calls are TRBV7-9 and TRBJ1-6; TRBD1 might be the D (5 bases). The V and J ends lost 3 bases and 6 bases respectively, with 12 bases between them. Germline CDR1 reads SEHNR; CDR2 reads FQNEAQ (reference sequence). This CDR3 spans 15 amino acids. As DNA, the CDR3 is TGTGCCAGCAGCTTGGTCCAGGGTACTAATTCACCCCTCCACTTT. Amino acid sequence: CASSLVQGTNSPLHF.

Here the CDR3 reads CASSFSGDYNQPQHF. Here the CDR3 DNA reads TGCGCCAGCAGCTTTTCCGGGGATTACAATCAGCCCCAGCATTTT. The chain is built from TRBV5-1 and TRBJ1-5; the D is unclear. The CDR3 contains 15 residues. V was shortened by 2 bases and J by 3 bases, with 12 bases between the two germline ends. Germline values: CDR1 SGHRS, CDR2 YFSETQ.

This chain uses TRBV11-2 with TRBJ2-1; 8 nucleotides align to TRBD2. CDR3 length: 14 amino acids. V trimming: 5 bases; J trimming: 8 bases; junction bases outside the gene matches: 8. CDR1 SGHAT and CDR2 FQNNGV come from the germline V gene. This chain's CDR3 is CASSALTGGDEQFF. The CDR3 region has the DNA TGTGCCAGCAGCGCTCTCACGGGGGGGGATGAGCAGTTCTTC.

The V and J genes are TRBV7-6 and TRBJ2-3, with TRBD2 as a possible D gene (5 bases). Trimming cost V 3 bases and J 1 base, with 11 bases left between them. This CDR3 comprises 15 residues. Germline CDR1 SGHVS, CDR2 FNYEAQ. Here the CDR3 DNA reads TGTGCCAGCAGCTTCGGGAATCTTCGCACAGATACGCAGTATTTT. Its translation: CASSFGNLRTDTQYF.

The genes are TRBV18 and TRBJ1-2; the match to TRBD1 covers 9 bases. The ends lost 3 bases at V and 7 bases at J; junction bases unmatched: 6. Germline CDR1 KGHSH, CDR2 LQKENI. CDR3 length equals 14 residues. CDR3 sequence: CASSPRDRAGGYTF. The CDR3 DNA reads TGTGCCAGCTCACCCCGGGACAGGGCAGGTGGCTACACCTTC.

In its sample, this clone was seen a few times. The chain links TRBV27 to TRBJ2-7; 7 bases line up with TRBD1. The germline V gene encodes CDR1 MNHEY and CDR2 SMNVEV (reference sequence). Unmatched junction bases numbered 3, after V lost 4 bases and J lost 3 bases. The CDR3 covers 13 residues. The CDR3 nucleotides are TGTGCCAGCAGTTGGACAGGCTTCTACGAGCAGTACTTC. Its protein is CASSWTGFYEQYF.

This chain uses TRBV29-1 with TRBJ2-1; a weak D match, TRBD2 (6 bases). This CDR3 has 11 amino acids. Germline values: CDR1 SQVTM, CDR2 ANQGSEA. V lost 6 bases and J 9 bases, leaving 12 bases between the germline ends. CDR3 nucleotides: TGCAGCGTGGCGGACTATTCTGAGCAGTTCTTC. Protein product: CSVADYSEQFF.

V is TRBV27 and J is TRBJ1-1, with TRBD1 matching 7 bases. Trimming cost V 6 bases and J 3 bases; bases outside gene matches: 7. Looked up from germline, CDR1 is MNHEY and CDR2 is SMNVEV (reference sequence). There are 14 residues in the CDR3. The CDR3 spells CASRFYQGDTEAFF. CDR3 DNA: TGTGCCAGCAGATTCTACCAGGGGGACACTGAAGCTTTCTTT.

The V call is TRBV7-6, the J call TRBJ2-3; 11 bases agree with TRBD2. Germline lookup yields CDR1 SGHVS and CDR2 FNYEAQ. There are 15 residues in the CDR3. The V segment lost 5 bases and the J segment 1 base; nucleotides outside the gene matches: 2. Written as DNA, the CDR3 is TGTGCCAGCAGCCGGGGACTAGCGGGCACAGATACGCAGTATTTT. This translates into CASSRGLAGTDTQYF.

The rearrangement uses TRBV5-6 and TRBJ1-4; D possibly corresponds to TRBD1 (6 bases). CDR3 size: 16 residues. Germline V lookup: CDR1 SGHDT, CDR2 YYEEEE. Deletions cut 4 bases from V and 0 bases from J, with 13 bases between. This CDR3 reads CASSTGYGATNEKLFF. The CDR3 nucleotides are TGTGCCAGCAGCACAGGGTATGGCGCAACTAATGAAAAACTGTTTTTT.